The 14 T cell receptor beta chains listed next were all sequenced from one sample in a study of cytomegalovirus exposure and HLA in healthy donors. Use of 60 Vbeta and 13 Jbeta primers characterized the PCR. Sequencing used immunoSEQ multiplex PCR; TCRdb keeps in-frame clones, though not all of them. Here the sample spans roughly 120,000 clones, under 85% being singletons. The sequenced sample consisted of PBMCs. The receptors derive from a man aged 25-40 years in good health and CMV-seropositive.

This clone is categorized as medium-sized. The chain combines TRBV13 with TRBJ1-1; D is unresolved. Germline V gene data show CDR1 as PRHDT and CDR2 as FYEKMQ (reference sequence). The CDR3 contains 15 residues. V lost 7 bases and J 2 bases, leaving 17 bases between the germline ends. The CDR3 nucleotides are TGTGCCAGCAACAAAAGGACGGGGTCTAACACTGAAGCTTTCTTT. Its protein product is CASNKRTGSNTEAFF.

The V gene is TRBV15, the J gene TRBJ2-2, with D maybe TRBD2 (6 bases). This CDR3 spans 14 amino acids. V dropped 3 bases and J dropped 7 bases, with 12 bases sitting between them. Germline-derived CDR1 and CDR2 are LNHNV and YYDKDF (reference sequence). The CDR3 DNA reads TGTGCCACCAGCAGGGCTGGGGGGATCGGGGAGCTGTTTTTT. It encodes CATSRAGGIGELFF.

This chain connects TRBV6-6 to TRBJ1-4, with D possibly TRBD1 on 5 matching bases. Germline V gene sequence: CDR1 MNHNY, CDR2 SVGAGI (reference sequence). Trimming left V 5 bases short and J 2 bases short, with 15 bases between. The CDR3 consists of 16 residues. CDR3 bases: TGTGCCAGCAGTACACGCGGGGACGCGACTAATGAAAAACTGTTTTTT. Protein: CASSTRGDATNEKLFF.

The genes are TRBV4-1 and TRBJ1-1, with unresolved D. CDR1 is MGHRA, CDR2 YSYEKL, per germline. V lost 5 bases to trimming and J lost 5 bases, with 9 bases between them. The length of the CDR3 is 12 residues. The CDR3 nucleotides are TGCGCCAGCAGCTTTGCCGGGACTGAAGCTTTCTTT. Its translation: CASSFAGTEAFF.

The chain employs TRBV6-5 and TRBJ2-1, with 8 bases matching TRBD1. There are 15 residues in the CDR3. Germline CDR1 and CDR2: MNHEY and SVGAGI. V was clipped by 5 bases and J by 8 bases; unmatched bases: 11. As DNA, the CDR3 is TGTGCCAGCAGTCTAGGACAGGGCGGCCCCTATGAGCAGTTCTTC. Translated: CASSLGQGGPYEQFF.

This clone was observed a few times. The CDR3 nucleotides are TGTGCCAGCAGCGAGGAGGGGGGGCCGGATCAGCCCCAGCATTTT. Residues: CASSEEGGPDQPQHF. The J gene is TRBJ1-5, the V gene TRBV9; tentative D call: TRBD1 (6 bases). The V gene lost 3 bases and the J gene lost 5 bases, with 15 bases spanning the gap. CDR1 is SGDLS, CDR2 YYNGEE, per germline. This CDR3 is built from 15 residues.

The chain carries TRBV9 and TRBJ2-7; maybe TRBD1 (5 bases). Germline values: CDR1 SGDLS, CDR2 YYNGEE. The CDR3 spans 14 residues. V was pared by 1 base and J by 4 bases, with 12 bases between. CDR3 loop: CASSVSSQGYEQYF. CDR3 sequence (DNA): TGTGCCAGCAGCGTATCAAGCCAGGGTTACGAGCAGTACTTC.

There are a few counts of this clone. The gene calls are TRBV10-3 and TRBJ2-1, with 10 bases that match TRBD2. This CDR3 region has 14 residues. V was clipped by 8 bases and J by 4 bases; unmatched bases: 5. The germline CDR1 and CDR2 sequences are ENHRY and SYGVKD. The CDR3 region is CAIRQTSGYNEQFF. Written as DNA, the CDR3 is TGTGCCATCCGCCAGACTAGCGGGTACAATGAGCAGTTCTTC.

The V call is TRBV2, the J call TRBJ1-5, with TRBD1 matching 9 bases. J gave up 2 bases and V 7 bases, and 6 bases lay outside the gene matches. CDR3 length equals 15 residues. CDR1 is SNHLY, CDR2 FYNNEI, per germline. The CDR3 loop is CASNLGTGRNQPQHF. CDR3 bases: TGTGCCAGCAATTTAGGGACAGGGCGCAATCAGCCCCAGCATTTT.

The chain employs TRBV6-5 and TRBJ2-1, with TRBD1 matching over 7 bases. V gave up 0 bases and J gave up 7 bases; unmatched junction bases: 3. CDR1 and CDR2 from the germline V gene are MNHEY and SVGAGI. CDR3 length equals 14 residues. The CDR3 loop is CASSYSDRVNEQFF. The CDR3 DNA sequence: TGTGCCAGCAGTTACTCCGACAGGGTAAATGAGCAGTTCTTC.

The V gene is TRBV5-1, the J gene TRBJ2-1; tentative D call: TRBD1 (6 bases). Germline V lookup: CDR1 SGHRS, CDR2 YFSETQ. The CDR3 contains 15 residues. The V gene lost 0 bases and the J gene lost 5 bases, with 12 bases spanning the gap. In DNA, the CDR3 is TGCGCCAGCAGCTTGGATGTGGGGGCCCACAATGAGCAGTTCTTC. It translates to CASSLDVGAHNEQFF. Full variable domain (rest looked up from reference TRBV5-1 and TRBJ2-1): KAGVTQTPRYLIKTRGQQVTLSCSPISGHRSVSWYQQTPGQGLQFLFEYFSETQRNKGNFPGRFSGRQFSNSRSEMNVSTLELGDSALYLCASSLDVGAHNEQFFGPGTRLTVL.

In DNA form, the CDR3 reads TGTGCCAGCAGCCGGACCCTAGGGAGCAGCACAGATACGCAGTATTTT. Translation: CASSRTLGSSTDTQYF. The rearrangement links TRBV5-4 to TRBJ2-3; D may be TRBD2 (5 bases). The CDR3 spans 16 residues. Trimming removed 4 bases from V and 0 bases from J, with 15 bases in between. CDR1 is SGHNT, CDR2 YYREEE, per germline (reference sequence).

This clone was counted a few times. The chain has TRBV28 and TRBJ1-1; D ambiguous. Germline V gene data show CDR1 as MDHEN and CDR2 as SYDVKM. V was trimmed by 5 bases and J by 7 bases, leaving 11 bases between them. CDR3 length: 12 residues. The CDR3 nucleotides are TGTGCCAGCAGTCTAAGACACTTTGAAGCTTTCTTT. Amino acids: CASSLRHFEAFF. Filled out from reference TRBV28 and TRBJ1-1, the complete variable domain reads DVKVTQSSRYLVKRTGEKVFLECVQDMDHENMFWYRQDPGLGLRLIYFSYDVKMKEKGDIPEGYSVSREKKERFSLILESASTNQTSMYLCASSLRHFEAFFGQGTRLTVV.

The CDR3 loop reads CASRPTSGIGGNEQFF. As DNA, the CDR3 is TGTGCCAGCAGGCCCACTAGCGGGATCGGGGGCAATGAGCAGTTCTTC. The V gene is TRBV5-4, the J gene TRBJ2-1; TRBD2 aligns across 10 bases. The germline CDR1 and CDR2 sequences are SGHNT and YYREEE (reference sequence). The J segment lost 6 bases and the V segment lost 5 bases, leaving 11 bases of the junction unmatched. The CDR3 is 16 residues long.